One and the same sample provided the 18 T cell receptor beta chains below, sequenced in a study of shared clonotypes between healthy human individuals. The protocol was immunoSEQ multiplex PCR, while the TCRdb copy is restricted to in-frame clones and leaves out a portion. The data hold fewer than 3 million clones, with 85% to 95% observed a single time. Sequences were obtained from naive CD4+ T cells from PBMCs. The subset: CD45RA+ positively selected. These receptors were obtained from a man younger than 35 in good health. Some clones in this sample may be carry-over from other donors' samples.

The rearrangement links TRBV7-6 to TRBJ2-3, with D uncertain. V was shortened by 5 bases and J by 3 bases, with 3 bases between the two germline ends. The CDR3 runs to 11 residues. Germline CDR1 SGHVS, CDR2 FNYEAQ. CDR3: CASSRTDTQYF. CDR3 coding DNA: TGTGCCAGCAGCAGAACAGATACGCAGTATTTT.

The V and J genes are TRBV7-6 and TRBJ2-7; 11 positions match TRBD2. The CDR3 extends over 15 amino acids. Trimming took 2 bases from V and 9 from J; bases not matched to a gene: 9. The germline gives CDR1 SGHVS, CDR2 FNYEAQ. The CDR3 protein is CASSLRLAGGSRQYF. The CDR3 DNA sequence: TGTGCCAGCAGCTTAAGGCTAGCGGGAGGCTCACGGCAGTACTTC.

This chain connects TRBV27 to TRBJ2-5; D gene ambiguous. V was trimmed by 5 bases and J by 7 bases, leaving 11 bases between them. The CDR3 runs 12 residues. From germline, CDR1 is MNHEY and CDR2 SMNVEV (reference sequence). In DNA form, the CDR3 reads TGTGCCAGCAGTCCTCCTGGTGGGACCCAGTACTTC. Amino acids: CASSPPGGTQYF.

This clone was found once. Other nucleotide sequences from this sample produce the same CDR3. The chain employs TRBV7-3 and TRBJ2-1; TRBD2 aligns across 11 bases. V gave up 6 bases and J gave up 9 bases; unmatched junction bases: 4. Germline values: CDR1 SGHTA, CDR2 FQGTGA. The CDR3 length is 13 residues. CDR3: CASSLAGGAEQFF. The CDR3 DNA sequence: TGTGCCAGCAGTCTAGCGGGGGGTGCTGAGCAGTTCTTC.

The V call is TRBV18, the J call TRBJ2-1; TRBD1 matches at 10 bases. Germline V gives CDR1 KGHSH, CDR2 LQKENI. CDR3 length: 16 residues. J gave up 7 bases and V 4 bases, and 10 bases lay outside the gene matches. The CDR3 sequence is CASSHRPGQGTNEQFF. CDR3 nucleotides: TGTGCCAGCTCACACCGGCCGGGACAGGGGACAAATGAGCAGTTCTTC.

The rearrangement links TRBV4-1 to TRBJ2-1; D ambiguous. Germline CDR1 MGHRA, CDR2 YSYEKL. The CDR3 extends over 14 amino acids. Trimming took 0 bases from V and 12 from J, leaving 15 bases between them. CDR3 in DNA: TGCGCCAGCAGCCAAGATTGGGTGGAAACGGGGCAGTTCTTC. Translated, it gives CASSQDWVETGQFF.

In this sample, this clone turned up once. The chain combines TRBV20-1 with TRBJ2-7; no clear D. The CDR3 is 11 residues long. CDR1 and CDR2 (germline): DFQATT, SNEGSKA (reference sequence). V shed 3 bases and J shed 4 bases, with 7 bases lying between them. The CDR3 protein is CSARNKYEQYF. DNA for the CDR3: TGCAGTGCTAGGAACAAGTACGAGCAGTACTTC.

The chain joins TRBV15 to TRBJ2-3; 10 nucleotides align to TRBD1. The CDR3 extends over 15 amino acids. V lost 5 bases and J lost 6; bases outside the gene matches: 8. Germline V gene lookup returns CDR1 LNHNV and CDR2 YYDKDF (reference sequence). CDR3 protein: CATSSRDRGLDTQYF. Written as DNA, the CDR3 is TGTGCCACCAGCTCTCGGGACAGGGGTCTGGATACGCAGTATTTT.

The chain is built from TRBV7-3 and TRBJ1-6, with D uncertain. V gave up 2 bases and J gave up 2 bases, with 4 bases separating them. The CDR3 runs 14 residues. Germline CDR1 and CDR2: SGHTA and FQGTGA. In DNA form, the CDR3 reads TGTGCCAGCAGCTTACCCCCCTATAATTCACCCCTCCACTTT. It specifies CASSLPPYNSPLHF. Variable domain in full (rest from reference TRBV7-3 and TRBJ1-6): GAGVSQTPSNKVTEKGKYVELRCDPISGHTALYWYRQSLGQGPEFLIYFQGTGAADDSGLPNDRFFAVRPEGSVSTLKIQRTERGDSAVYLCASSLPPYNSPLHFGNGTRLTVT.

The chain uses TRBV21-1 and TRBJ2-2; TRBD1, as called in the table, went unchecked against the DNA. TRBV21-1 is recorded as a pseudogene. The CDR3 loop spans 17 amino acids. CDR3 in amino acids: CASSNGTGGREAGELFF. The CDR3 DNA sequence: TGTGCCAGCAGCAACGGGACAGGGGGCAGGGAAGCCGGGGAGCTGTTTTTT.

Note on this clone: Other DNA sequences in the sample encode the same CDR3. This rearrangement joins TRBV27 to TRBJ2-3; TRBD2 might be the D (5 bases). The CDR3 is 13 residues long. Germline V gene lookup returns CDR1 MNHEY and CDR2 SMNVEV (reference sequence). V lost 5 bases and J lost 1, with 7 bases in between. CDR3 sequence: CASSPRGTDTQYF. In DNA, the CDR3 is TGTGCCAGCAGTCCGCGGGGCACAGATACGCAGTATTTT.

The chain has TRBV7-2 and TRBJ1-2; D is perhaps TRBD1 (6 bases). Germline loops: CDR1 SGHTA, CDR2 FQGNSA. The CDR3 runs 16 residues. Trimming took 1 base from V and 2 from J, leaving 14 bases between them. Here the CDR3 DNA reads TGTGCCAGCAGCTTAGTGGACGGGGGGCAGAACTATGGCTACACCTTC. It yields the protein CASSLVDGGQNYGYTF.

V gene TRBV5-8 combines with J gene TRBJ2-7; 8 bases align to TRBD1. The CDR3 length is 16 residues. V lost 0 bases and J lost 0; bases outside the gene matches: 5. Looked up from germline, CDR1 is SGHTS and CDR2 is YDEGEE. The chain's CDR3 is CASSLARTGFSYEQYF. The CDR3 DNA reads TGTGCCAGCAGCTTGGCCCGGACAGGGTTCTCCTACGAGCAGTACTTC.

V and J are TRBV30 and TRBJ1-6; D unclear. From germline, CDR1 is GTSNPN and CDR2 SVGIG (reference sequence). Trimming took off 7 bases at V and 5 bases at J, with 9 bases between the two ends. CDR3 size: 12 residues. CDR3 region: CASGRHNSPLHF. CDR3 sequence (DNA): TGTGCCTCTGGACGGCATAATTCACCCCTCCACTTT.

The CDR3 here is CASSRLGVNTGELFF. DNA for the CDR3: TGTGCCAGCAGCCGCCTCGGAGTGAACACCGGGGAGCTGTTTTTT. The chain employs TRBV9 and TRBJ2-2; D unclear. Trimming took off 4 bases at V and 1 base at J, with 11 bases between the two ends. Germline-derived CDR1 and CDR2 are SGDLS and YYNGEE. This CDR3 region has 15 residues. Supplemented by reference TRBV9 and TRBJ2-2, the full variable domain reads DSGVTQTPKHLITATGQRVTLRCSPRSGDLSVYWYQQSLDQGLQFLIQYYNGEERAKGNILERFSAQQFPDLHSELNLSSLELGDSALYFCASSRLGVNTGELFFGEGSRLTVL.

In this sample, this clone turned up a few times. The rearrangement joins TRBV19 to TRBJ1-5; a weak D match, TRBD1 (5 bases). Trimming removed 5 bases from V and 4 bases from J, with 9 bases in between. CDR1 and CDR2 from the germline V gene are LNHDA and SQIVND (reference sequence). The length of the CDR3 is 13 residues. The CDR3 reads CASSFRGNQPQHF. CDR3 nucleotide sequence: TGTGCCAGTAGTTTCCGGGGGAATCAGCCCCAGCATTTT.

This clone appeared once. V gene TRBV6-5 combines with J gene TRBJ2-7; unclear D gene. The CDR3 totals 14 residues. Germline V CDR1 and CDR2: MNHEY, SVGAGI. V was cut by 5 bases and J by 3 bases, with 14 bases left in between. The CDR3 region has the DNA TGTGCCAGCAGTCCCGCTGGCAGAGACTACGAGCAGTACTTC. Translation: CASSPAGRDYEQYF.

This clone was found once. The chain joins TRBV28 to TRBJ2-1; possible D gene TRBD2, 7 bases. The CDR3 spans 15 residues. CDR1 is MDHEN, CDR2 SYDVKM, per germline. V lost 7 bases, J lost 4 bases, and 17 bases lay in between. The CDR3 region has the DNA TGTGCCAGCACCCCAGGGGCGGGAGCGTACAATGAGCAGTTCTTC. Protein product: CASTPGAGAYNEQFF.